This T cell receptor (beta chain) derives from a study of blood T cells in healthy people across ages. Findings of the study overall: Unsorted PBMCs prevented conclusive naive versus antigen-experienced comparison. The percentage of naive T cells correlated strongly with TCR beta diversity.

In the case of this clonotype: The antigen is unknown.

The sample, 7.5 to 10 milliliters of peripheral blood, was drawn from each donor. A second PCR of about 7 to 11 cycles used a sample-barcoded 5' primer and a J-beta primer mix. A minimum of 3 million CDR3-containing paired-end reads was obtained for each sample. One entry per CDR3 protein, called by TCRdb with MiXCR from the 5' RACE reads. The table has about 1.4 million distinct CDR3 sequences, 59% seen once. The receptor's source is a man younger than 35 in good health. Sequenced sample: blood.

Here the CDR3 DNA reads TGTGCCAGCAGCTTACCGGGACAGGGGGCCCCATATGGCTACACCTTC. It codes for CASSLPGQGAPYGYTF. The gene calls are TRBV7-9 and TRBJ1-2, with 12 bases aligning to TRBD1. This CDR3 comprises 16 residues. Germline loops: CDR1 SEHNR, CDR2 FQNEAQ (reference sequence). J was trimmed by 5 bases and V by 2 bases; bases with no gene match: 6. Full variable domain (missing parts from reference TRBV7-9 and TRBJ1-2): DTGVSQNPRHKITKRGQNVTFRCDPISEHNRLYWYRQTLGQGPEFLTYFQNEAQLEKSRLLSDRFSAERPKGSFSTLEIQRTEQGDSAMYLCASSLPGQGAPYGYTFGSGTRLTVV.